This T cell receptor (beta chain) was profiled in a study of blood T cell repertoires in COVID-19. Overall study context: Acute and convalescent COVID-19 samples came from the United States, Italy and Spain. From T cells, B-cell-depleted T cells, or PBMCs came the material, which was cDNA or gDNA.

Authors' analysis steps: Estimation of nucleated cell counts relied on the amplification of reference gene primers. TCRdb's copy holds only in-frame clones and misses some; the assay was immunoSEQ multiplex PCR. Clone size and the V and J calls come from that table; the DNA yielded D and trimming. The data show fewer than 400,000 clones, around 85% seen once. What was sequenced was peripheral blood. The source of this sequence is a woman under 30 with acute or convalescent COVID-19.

CDR3 bases: TGTGCCAGCAGTGATCCACAGGGAGGGTTTGATGAAAAACTGTTTTTT. Amino acid sequence: CASSDPQGGFDEKLFF. The V call is TRBV25-1, the J call TRBJ1-4; the D gene is possibly TRBD1 (6 bases). The CDR3 length is 16 residues. The germline V gene encodes CDR1 MGHDK and CDR2 SYGVNS. V was clipped by 3 bases and J by 6 bases, with 17 bases between them.